This entry lists 5 T cell receptor beta chains sequenced from one sample in a study of blood T cells in healthy people across ages. Sample-barcoded 5' priming and a J-beta primer mix drove a second PCR of about 7 to 12 cycles. TCRdb reprocessed the 5' RACE reads with MiXCR, giving one entry per CDR3 protein. The sample consists of about a million distinct CDR3 sequences, roughly 50% of them appearing once. Specimen: blood. The receptors originated from a man aged 30-40 years in good health.

The chain combines TRBV27 with TRBJ1-5; D is unresolved. The CDR3 covers 12 residues. Germline lookup yields CDR1 MNHEY and CDR2 SMNVEV (reference sequence). The V gene lost 7 bases and the J gene lost 6 bases, with 10 bases spanning the gap. CDR3 amino acids: CASTHWGQPQHF. The CDR3 bases are TGTGCCAGCACCCACTGGGGTCAGCCCCAGCATTTT.

This clonotype came up a few times. V usage is TRBV10-3 and J usage is TRBJ2-7; 9 bases agree with TRBD1. From germline, CDR1 is ENHRY and CDR2 SYGVKD. The CDR3 is made up of 14 amino acids. V shed 9 bases, J shed 4 bases, and the junction held 10 bases outside the gene matches. The CDR3 region is CAIQPGQGPYEQYF. The CDR3, as DNA: TGTGCCATACAGCCGGGACAGGGTCCGTACGAGCAGTACTTC.

V gene TRBV7-9 combines with J gene TRBJ2-7; TRBD2 might be the D (5 bases). CDR3 size: 16 residues. With 4 bases removed from V and 0 bases from J, the gap between germline ends came to 16 bases. Germline V gene sequence: CDR1 SEHNR, CDR2 FQNEAQ (reference sequence). The DNA for the CDR3 is TGTGCCAGCAGCTCACCCACCGGGGAGAGCTCCTACGAGCAGTACTTC. Translating it yields CASSSPTGESSYEQYF.

The rearrangement uses TRBV28 and TRBJ1-5; TRBD1 is a possible D gene (6 bases). Between the trimmed V and J ends, which lost 10 bases and 2 bases, there was a span of 12 bases. CDR1 is MDHEN and CDR2 is SYDVKM in the germline V gene. The CDR3 loop spans 13 amino acids. This CDR3 reads CATGAGGNQPQHF. CDR3 bases: TGTGCCACCGGTGCAGGGGGCAATCAGCCCCAGCATTTT.

This clonotype was observed a handful of times. The chain employs TRBV29-1 and TRBJ2-1; D is tentatively TRBD1 or TRBD2 (5 bases each). V lost 0 bases to trimming and J lost 9 bases, with 15 bases between them. In germline, CDR1 is SQVTM, CDR2 ANQGSEA. The CDR3 consists of 14 residues. The CDR3, as DNA: TGCAGCGTTGAAGACGGGGTAGGGGTGGGTGAGCAGTTCTTC. Amino acids: CSVEDGVGVGEQFF.